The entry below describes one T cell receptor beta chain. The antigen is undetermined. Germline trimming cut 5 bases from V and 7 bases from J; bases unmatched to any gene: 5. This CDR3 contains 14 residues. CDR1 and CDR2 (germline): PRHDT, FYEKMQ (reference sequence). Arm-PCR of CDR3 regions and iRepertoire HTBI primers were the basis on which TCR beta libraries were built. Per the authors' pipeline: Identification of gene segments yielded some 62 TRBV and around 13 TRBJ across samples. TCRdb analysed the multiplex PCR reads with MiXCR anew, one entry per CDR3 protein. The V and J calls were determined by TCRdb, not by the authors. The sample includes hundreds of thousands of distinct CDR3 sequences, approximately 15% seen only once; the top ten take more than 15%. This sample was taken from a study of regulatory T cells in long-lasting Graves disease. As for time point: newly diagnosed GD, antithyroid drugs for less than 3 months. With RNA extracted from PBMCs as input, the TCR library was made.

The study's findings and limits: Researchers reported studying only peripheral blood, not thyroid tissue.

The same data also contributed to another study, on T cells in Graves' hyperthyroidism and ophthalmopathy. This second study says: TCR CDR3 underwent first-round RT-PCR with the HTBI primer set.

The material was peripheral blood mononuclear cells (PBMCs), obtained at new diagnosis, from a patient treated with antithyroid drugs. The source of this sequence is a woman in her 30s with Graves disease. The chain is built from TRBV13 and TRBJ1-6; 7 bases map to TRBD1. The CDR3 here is CASSVGDSNSPLHF. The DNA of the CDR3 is TGTGCCAGCAGCGTCGGGGACAGCAATTCACCCCTCCACTTT.